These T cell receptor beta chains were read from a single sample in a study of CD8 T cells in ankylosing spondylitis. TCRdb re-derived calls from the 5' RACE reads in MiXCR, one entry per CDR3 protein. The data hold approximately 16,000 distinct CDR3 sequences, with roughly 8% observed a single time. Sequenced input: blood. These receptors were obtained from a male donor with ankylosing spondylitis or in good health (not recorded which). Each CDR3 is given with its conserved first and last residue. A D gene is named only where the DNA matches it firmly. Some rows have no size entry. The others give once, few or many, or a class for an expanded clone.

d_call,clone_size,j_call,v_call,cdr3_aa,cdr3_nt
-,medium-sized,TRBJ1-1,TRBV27,CASSLAGGVTEAFF,TGTGCCAGCAGTTTGGCAGGAGGGGTCACTGAAGCTTTCTTT
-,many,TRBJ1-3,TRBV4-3,CASSQDRVSSGNTIYF,TGCGCCAGCAGCCAAGATCGAGTGAGCTCTGGAAACACCATATATTTT
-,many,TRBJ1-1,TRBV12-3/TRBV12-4,CASSLSGEGFF,TGTGCCAGCAGTTTGTCAGGGGAAGGTTTCTTT
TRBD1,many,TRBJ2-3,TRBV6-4,CASSPFAGQGAIDTQYF,TGTGCCAGCAGTCCTTTTGCGGGACAGGGGGCCATAGATACGCAGTATTTT
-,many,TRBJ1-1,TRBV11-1,CASSHPPRAGNTEAFF,TGTGCCAGCAGCCATCCTCCCAGGGCGGGAAACACTGAAGCTTTCTTT
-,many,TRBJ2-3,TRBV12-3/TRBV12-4,CASSIRDWADTQYF,TGTGCCAGCAGTATCCGGGACTGGGCGGATACGCAGTATTTT
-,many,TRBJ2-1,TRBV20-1,CSASPVGAMWDEQFF,TGCAGTGCTAGTCCCGTGGGGGCGATGTGGGATGAGCAGTTCTTC
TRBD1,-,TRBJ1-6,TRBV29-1,CSVRGQPNSPLHF,TGCAGCGTCAGGGGACAGCCAAATTCACCCCTCCACTTT
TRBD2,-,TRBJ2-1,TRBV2,CASKSGIRNNEQFF,TGTGCCAGCAAAAGCGGGATCAGAAACAATGAGCAGTTCTTC
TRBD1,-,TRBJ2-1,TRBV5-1,CASSLGTARANEQFF,TGCGCCAGCAGCTTAGGGACAGCCAGAGCCAATGAGCAGTTCTTC
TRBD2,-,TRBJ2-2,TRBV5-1,CASAEAGGDTGELFF,TGCGCCAGCGCCGAAGCGGGAGGGGACACCGGGGAGCTGTTTTTT
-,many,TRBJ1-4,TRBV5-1,CASSGSYATNEKLFF,TGCGCCAGCAGCGGCAGCTATGCAACTAATGAAAAACTGTTTTTT
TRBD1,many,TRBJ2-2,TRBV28,CASSRRDRKGGELFF,TGTGCCAGCAGTCGCCGGGACAGGAAAGGCGGGGAGCTGTTTTTT
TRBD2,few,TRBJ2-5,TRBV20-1,CSATAGGQETQYF,TGCAGTGCTACTGCGGGGGGTCAGGAGACCCAGTACTTC
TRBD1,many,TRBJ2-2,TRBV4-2,CASSQRNDRASGELFF,TGTGCCAGCAGCCAGCGAAACGACAGGGCTTCCGGGGAGCTGTTTTTT
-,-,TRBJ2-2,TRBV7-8,CASSLPDRLPNTGELFF,TGTGCCAGCAGCTTGCCAGACAGGTTACCGAACACCGGGGAGCTGTTTTTT
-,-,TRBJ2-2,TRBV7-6,CASSLGGRAVTGELFF,TGTGCCAGCAGCTTAGGTGGCAGGGCGGTCACCGGGGAGCTGTTTTTT
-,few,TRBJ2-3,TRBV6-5,CASSYDPSSTDTQYF,TGTGCCAGCAGTTACGATCCTTCTAGCACAGATACGCAGTATTTT
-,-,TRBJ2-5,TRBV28,CASSTDWSGETQYF,TGTGCCAGCAGTACAGACTGGTCCGGCGAGACCCAGTACTTC
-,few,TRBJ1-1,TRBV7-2,CASSRDNTEAFF,TGTGCCAGCAGCAGAGATAACACTGAAGCTTTCTTT
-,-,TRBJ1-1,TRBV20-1,CSANALNLMNTEAFF,TGCAGTGCTAATGCCCTTAACTTAATGAACACTGAAGCTTTCTTT
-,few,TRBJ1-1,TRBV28,CASSPRTARNTEAFF,TGTGCCAGCAGTCCACGGACAGCTAGGAACACTGAAGCTTTCTTT
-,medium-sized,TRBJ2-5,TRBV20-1,CSARANGAEETQYF,TGCAGTGCTAGAGCTAATGGGGCCGAAGAGACCCAGTACTTC
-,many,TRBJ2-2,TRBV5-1,CASSLAVGLHTGELFF,TGCGCCAGCAGCTTGGCCGTTGGTCTTCACACCGGGGAGCTGTTTTTT
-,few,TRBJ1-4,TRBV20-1,CSASVGRTTNEKLFF,TGCAGTGCTAGTGTGGGAAGGACGACTAATGAAAAACTGTTTTTT
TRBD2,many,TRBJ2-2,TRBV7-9,CASSSPRGSGRKLVAGELFF,TGTGCCAGCAGCTCACCGAGGGGTAGCGGGAGAAAGTTGGTTGCCGGGGAGCTGTTTTTT
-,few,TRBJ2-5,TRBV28,CASSLLSSQMLQETQYF,TGTGCCAGCAGTTTATTATCGTCGCAGATGCTCCAAGAGACCCAGTACTTC
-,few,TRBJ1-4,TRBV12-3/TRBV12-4,CASSRAPANEKLFF,TGTGCCAGCAGTCGGGCGCCGGCTAATGAAAAACTGTTTTTT
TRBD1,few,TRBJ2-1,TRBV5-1,CASSGQGYNEQFF,TGCGCCAGCAGCGGACAGGGCTACAATGAGCAGTTCTTC
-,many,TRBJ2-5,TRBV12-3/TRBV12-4,CASRPRDFGETQYF,TGTGCCAGCAGACCGAGGGATTTTGGAGAGACCCAGTACTTC
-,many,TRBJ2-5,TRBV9,CASSEGSNKETQYF,TGTGCCAGCAGCGAGGGGAGTAACAAAGAGACCCAGTACTTC
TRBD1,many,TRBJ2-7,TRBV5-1,CASRIGQGPAYEQYF,TGCGCCAGCAGAATCGGACAGGGGCCGGCCTACGAGCAGTACTTC
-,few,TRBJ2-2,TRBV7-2,CASSLLFRQIVAGELFF,TGTGCCAGCAGCTTATTATTCCGGCAGATCGTGGCCGGGGAGCTGTTTTTT
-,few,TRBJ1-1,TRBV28,CASSSPRRDEAFF,TGTGCCAGCAGTTCCCCGAGACGGGATGAAGCTTTCTTT
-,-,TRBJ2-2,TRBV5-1,CASSLNSPTGELFF,TGCGCCAGCAGCTTAAACAGTCCCACCGGGGAGCTGTTTTTT
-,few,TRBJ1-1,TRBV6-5,CASSRRFGAKNTEAFF,TGTGCCAGCAGCCGGAGATTTGGTGCGAAGAACACTGAAGCTTTCTTT
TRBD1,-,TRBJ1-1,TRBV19,CASEPGQGATEAFF,TGTGCCAGCGAGCCGGGACAGGGGGCAACTGAAGCTTTCTTT
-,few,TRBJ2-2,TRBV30,CAWRRDTDTGELFF,TGTGCCTGGAGGAGGGACACGGACACCGGGGAGCTGTTTTTT
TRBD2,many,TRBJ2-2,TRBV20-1,CSARAGADTGELFF,TGCAGTGCAAGGGCGGGAGCAGACACCGGGGAGCTGTTTTTT